This T cell receptor (beta chain) derives from a study of tumor-infiltrating lymphocytes in oesophageal squamous cell carcinoma. In its sample, this clonotype was seen a few times. TCRdb redid the calling of the PCR reads with MiXCR, one entry per CDR3 protein. Seen here are 16,000 or so distinct CDR3 sequences, 53% observed once, and the top ten hold 20%. J lost 4 bases, V lost 3 bases, and 14 bases had no gene match. The CDR3 extends over 18 amino acids. This sequence joins TRBV12-3 or TRBV12-4 and TRBJ2-5; 10 positions match TRBD1. The sample taken for sequencing was esophageal tumor tissue. The TCR comes from a male donor with esophageal squamous cell carcinoma. The CDR3 nucleotides are TGTGCCAGCAGTTTGGGGACAGGGGTTATCCAAACAGGAGAGACCCAGTACTTC. This sequence encodes CASSLGTGVIQTGETQYF.